This T cell receptor beta chain derives from a study of T cells in Graves' hyperthyroidism and ophthalmopathy. Study in general: At initial diagnosis, before any treatment had begun, peripheral blood was obtained. Study results and limitations: Blood shared most expanded thyroid clonotypes above 0.001.

Amplification yielded TCR beta CDR3 regions, with RNA transcripts as the source. First-round RT-PCR targeting the TCR CDR3 was performed with the HTBI primer set. TCRdb reprocessed the multiplex PCR reads via MiXCR and lists one record per CDR3 protein. The sample lists 750,000 to 950,000 distinct CDR3 sequences; 35% to 40% were seen once. The CDR3 is 16 residues long. The germline gives CDR1 SGHRS, CDR2 YFSETQ. Trimming took 3 bases from V and 1 from J; bases not matched to a gene: 7. Turning to this clonotype: As yet, its antigen is unknown.

Diagnoses were made from clinical symptoms, serum measures (thyroxine and TRAb), thyroid ultrasound and orbital computed tomography. The PBMCs studied were ones that came from about 10 ml fresh peripheral blood. The source of this sequence is a man between 18 and 35 years old with Graves' hyperthyroidism. Sequenced: blood. This chain links TRBV5-1 with TRBJ2-3, with TRBD2 matching over 8 bases. Here the CDR3 reads CASSSPHSGGTDTQYF. CDR3 sequence (DNA): TGCGCCAGCAGCTCTCCCCATAGCGGGGGCACAGATACGCAGTATTTT.